The next 23 T cell receptor beta chains were all read from a single sample in a study of cytomegalovirus exposure and HLA in healthy donors. Amplification used 60 Vbeta primers and 13 Jbeta primers. Measured with immunoSEQ multiplex PCR; TCRdb has only the in-frame clones, and not every one. This table holds around 140,000 clones. Sequencing was carried out using PBMCs. These receptors all come from a man between 18 and 35 years old in good health and CMV-seronegative.

This chain connects TRBV7-9 to TRBJ2-7; D is perhaps TRBD2 (6 bases). CDR3 size: 13 residues. Looked up from germline, CDR1 is SEHNR and CDR2 is FQNEAQ (reference sequence). V lost 4 bases and J lost 1, with 8 bases in between. DNA of the CDR3: TGTGCCAGCAGCTCTCGGGGGTCCTACGAGCAGTACTTC. This sequence encodes CASSSRGSYEQYF.

The V and J genes are TRBV5-1 and TRBJ1-1; no clear D. The CDR3 is 15 residues long. The ends were cut back, 5 bases at V and 2 bases at J, with 16 bases in the middle. Germline values: CDR1 SGHRS, CDR2 YFSETQ. CDR3 in DNA: TGCGCCAGCAGGGCTTGGGTCAGGCAAAACACTGAAGCTTTCTTT. It codes for CASRAWVRQNTEAFF.

CDR3 bases: TGTGCCAGCAGTGCCCGACAGGGGGGGGTCATGAACACTGAAGCTTTCTTT. The encoded protein is CASSARQGGVMNTEAFF. The chain uses TRBV2 and TRBJ1-1; 9 bases map to TRBD1. The germline V gene encodes CDR1 SNHLY and CDR2 FYNNEI. The CDR3 has 17 residues. With V trimmed by 4 bases and J by 0 bases, 9 bases remained unmatched.

On this clone: Sequence at one end of the junction differs from germline and may be a read error. The rearrangement uses TRBV6-6 and TRBJ1-2; 8 bases agree with TRBD1. Germline CDR1 reads MNHNY; CDR2 reads SVGAGI (reference sequence). There are 15 residues in the CDR3. This CDR3 reads CTSSYFRGQDYGYTF. The CDR3 DNA is TGTACCAGCAGTTACTTCCGGGGACAGGACTATGGCTACACCTTC.

This sequence joins TRBV19 and TRBJ1-1, with 9 positions matching TRBD1. This CDR3 is 18 amino acids long. The V gene end was trimmed by 4 bases and the J gene end by 2 bases; junction bases not matched to a gene: 14. The germline V gene has CDR1 LNHDA and CDR2 SQIVND (reference sequence). DNA of the CDR3: TGTGCCAGTAGTACAGAAACAGGGGGCGAGCTATTCAACACTGAAGCTTTCTTT. Its protein product is CASSTETGGELFNTEAFF. Based on the CDR3 plus reference TRBV19 and TRBJ1-1, the full variable domain is DGGITQSPKYLFRKEGQNVTLSCEQNLNHDAMYWYRQDPGQGLRLIYYSQIVNDFQKGDIAEGYSVSREKKESFPLTVTSAQKNPTAFYLCASSTETGGELFNTEAFFGQGTRLTVV.

The V gene is TRBV7-2, the J gene TRBJ1-3, with 9 nucleotides matching TRBD1. The CDR3 runs to 15 residues. Germline CDR1 is SGHTA and CDR2 is FQGNSA. V dropped 5 bases and J dropped 4; count of bases not matched to a gene: 6. The CDR3 is CASSSWTGEGNTIYF. DNA of the CDR3: TGTGCCAGCAGCAGTTGGACAGGGGAAGGAAACACCATATATTTT.

The chain uses TRBV7-9 and TRBJ2-2; a possible D gene is TRBD1 (5 bases). CDR1 is SEHNR, CDR2 FQNEAQ, per germline (reference sequence). The V and J ends lost 9 bases and 3 bases respectively, with 23 bases between them. The CDR3 is made up of 17 amino acids. The CDR3, as DNA: TGTGCCAGAGGAAGAAAAGGACAACCCCTCGACACCGGGGAGCTGTTTTTT. This encodes CARGRKGQPLDTGELFF.

The V and J genes are TRBV11-2 and TRBJ2-5; maybe TRBD2 (5 bases). This CDR3 is 15 amino acids long. Per germline, CDR1 SGHAT and CDR2 FQNNGV. V lost 3 bases and J lost 4, with 15 bases in between. The CDR3 bases are TGTGCCAGCAGCTTCATATCCGGGGATACAGAGACCCAGTACTTC. Residues: CASSFISGDTETQYF.

CDR3 in DNA: TGTGCCAGCAGTGAAATGCTAGCCGGAAACCAAGAGACCCAGTACTTC. It is translated as CASSEMLAGNQETQYF. The rearrangement links TRBV2 to TRBJ2-5, with D tentatively TRBD2 (5 bases). This CDR3 has 16 residues. CDR1 SNHLY and CDR2 FYNNEI come from the germline V gene. V shed 2 bases and J shed 0 bases, with 13 bases lying between them.

The rearrangement joins TRBV7-8 to TRBJ1-2; D may be TRBD1 (5 bases). V lost 5 bases to trimming and J lost 3 bases, with 16 bases between them. The CDR3 covers 15 residues. CDR1 and CDR2 from the germline V gene are SGHVS and FQNEAQ. CDR3 nucleotide sequence: TGTGCCAGCAGCCTGGTTGGGGGGAGTCACTATGGCTACACCTTC. Translated: CASSLVGGSHYGYTF.

The chain has TRBV7-9 and TRBJ2-3, with 8 positions matching TRBD1. The CDR3 consists of 15 residues. Germline values: CDR1 SEHNR, CDR2 FQNEAQ (reference sequence). Unmatched junction bases numbered 14, after V lost 10 bases and J lost 5 bases. CDR3 in DNA: TGTGCCATCTCACCCGACAGGGGTGGGCAAGATACGCAGTATTTT. It is translated as CAISPDRGGQDTQYF.

The chain combines TRBV5-4 with TRBJ2-1; D unclear. Germline V gives CDR1 SGHNT, CDR2 YYREEE (reference sequence). The length of the CDR3 is 15 residues. V gave up 4 bases and J gave up 0 bases, with 11 bases separating them. CDR3 sequence (DNA): TGTGCCAGCAGCCATCAATCGGGCTCCTACAATGAGCAGTTCTTC. It codes for CASSHQSGSYNEQFF.

The chain uses TRBV4-1 and TRBJ1-5; possibly TRBD1 for D (6 bases). Germline V gene lookup returns CDR1 MGHRA and CDR2 YSYEKL. This CDR3 region has 15 residues. V was clipped by 4 bases and J by 0 bases, with 10 bases between them. For the CDR3, the DNA is TGCGCCAGCAGCCGACAGACAGGTAGCAATCAGCCCCAGCATTTT. Translating gives CASSRQTGSNQPQHF.

The chain has TRBV4-3 and TRBJ2-7; TRBD1 matches 9 bases. Germline assignment: CDR1 LGHNA and CDR2 YSLEER. This CDR3 comprises 15 residues. The trim removed 0 bases at V and 3 bases at J, leaving 3 bases unmatched. In nucleotides, the CDR3 is TGCGCCAGCAGCCAAGACGTGGGACAGGGCTACGAGCAGTACTTC. It translates to CASSQDVGQGYEQYF.

The rearrangement links TRBV27 to TRBJ2-7; 9 bases align to TRBD1. Germline V gives CDR1 MNHEY, CDR2 SMNVEV (reference sequence). The CDR3 loop spans 14 amino acids. With 7 bases clipped from V and 1 base from J, the junction kept 5 bases outside the gene matches. The CDR3 region is CASTSGTGSYEQYF. The CDR3 DNA reads as TGTGCCAGCACCTCCGGGACAGGGTCCTACGAGCAGTACTTC.

CDR3 coding DNA: TGTGCCAGCCGGTGGGCAGGCAGCTCCTACGAGCAGTACTTC. Residues: CASRWAGSSYEQYF. The gene calls are TRBV6-5 and TRBJ2-7; D unclear. V lost 8 bases to trimming and J lost 0 bases, with 14 bases between them. Germline V gene lookup returns CDR1 MNHEY and CDR2 SVGAGI. The CDR3 covers 14 residues.

The CDR3 bases are TGTGCCAGCAGTGACCAGGCCAATCAGCCCCAGCATTTT. Translated, it gives CASSDQANQPQHF. The chain has TRBV2 and TRBJ1-5; D remains ambiguous. In germline, CDR1 is SNHLY, CDR2 FYNNEI. Trimming took 3 bases from V and 3 from J, leaving 6 bases between them. The CDR3 sequence is 13 residues long.

The CDR3 here is CASSLESARGGTEQFF. The CDR3 DNA reads as TGCGCCAGCAGCTTGGAAAGTGCGCGGGGGGGCACTGAGCAGTTCTTC. The V and J genes are TRBV5-1 and TRBJ2-1, with 9 bases lining up with TRBD2. The germline CDR1 and CDR2 sequences are SGHRS and YFSETQ. CDR3 length: 16 residues. V lost 0 bases and J lost 9; bases outside the gene matches: 10.

J is TRBJ2-7 and V is TRBV9; D is unresolved. Germline V gene lookup returns CDR1 SGDLS and CDR2 YYNGEE. With 1 base removed from V and 3 bases from J, the gap between germline ends came to 11 bases. The CDR3 runs to 14 residues. CDR3 coding DNA: TGTGCCAGCAGCGTACACCCGGAGAACTACGAGCAGTACTTC. It is translated as CASSVHPENYEQYF.

V gene TRBV18 combines with J gene TRBJ1-1; D is undetermined. V dropped 5 bases and J dropped 1 base, with 11 bases sitting between them. Germline V lookup: CDR1 KGHSH, CDR2 LQKENI. The CDR3 is 14 residues long. CDR3 loop: CASSEWAGNTEAFF. The CDR3 nucleotides read TGTGCCAGCTCAGAATGGGCTGGGAACACTGAAGCTTTCTTT.

This chain joins TRBV30 and TRBJ1-5; the D is unclear. The CDR3 is 14 residues long. Germline CDR1 GTSNPN, CDR2 SVGIG (reference sequence). The ends were cut back, 2 bases at V and 2 bases at J, with 10 bases in the middle. The CDR3 bases are TGTGCCTGGAGTCCGGCGAGGGGCAATCAGCCCCAGCATTTT. It translates to CAWSPARGNQPQHF. Full variable domain (rest looked up from reference TRBV30 and TRBJ1-5): SQTIHQWPATLVQPVGSPLSLECTVEGTSNPNLYWYRQAAGRGLQLLFYSVGIGQISSEVPQNLSASRPQDRQFILSSKKLLLSDSGFYLCAWSPARGNQPQHFGDGTRLSIL.

This chain links TRBV5-8 with TRBJ2-7, with D possibly TRBD1 on 5 matching bases. The CDR3 has 15 amino acids. Trimming took 2 bases from V and 2 from J, leaving 14 bases between them. Germline CDR1 reads SGHTS; CDR2 reads YDEGEE. The CDR3 DNA reads as TGTGCCAGCAGCTTATTGGGGCTAGAGACCTACGAGCAGTACTTC. Protein product: CASSLLGLETYEQYF.

V is TRBV7-9 and J is TRBJ2-1, with D perhaps matching TRBD1 (5 bases). This CDR3 contains 15 residues. CDR1 is SEHNR and CDR2 is FQNEAQ in the germline V gene (reference sequence). With 2 bases removed from V and 0 bases from J, the gap between germline ends came to 8 bases. The CDR3 nucleotides are TGTGCCAGCAGCTTACCCAGGGTCTCCTACAATGAGCAGTTCTTC. This gives the protein CASSLPRVSYNEQFF.